This T cell receptor beta chain emerged from a study of blood T cell repertoires in COVID-19. As for the study in general: Acute and convalescent COVID-19 samples came from the United States, Italy and Spain. Sample material is recorded as cDNA or gDNA derived from T cells, B-cell-depleted T cells, or PBMCs.

Original processing notes: Estimation of nucleated cell counts was performed using reference gene primer amplification. Produced via immunoSEQ multiplex PCR; TCRdb's table is partial and in-frame only. D and trimming come from the DNA, and the V and J calls and clone size come from that table. The data hold 87,000 or so clones, with approximately 86% observed a single time. Per the germline V gene, CDR1 is SGHAT and CDR2 is FQNNGV. The CDR3 covers 16 residues. Trimming shortened V by 3 bases and J by 0 bases, and 14 bases separated the two germline ends. The chain has TRBV11-2 and TRBJ1-1; D unclear. This clonotype was obtained from a man aged 35-49 years with acute or convalescent COVID-19. The specimen was peripheral blood. CDR3 protein: CASSLRVGRLNTEAFF. CDR3 coding DNA: TGTGCCAGCAGCTTGCGGGTGGGCAGATTGAACACTGAAGCTTTCTTT.